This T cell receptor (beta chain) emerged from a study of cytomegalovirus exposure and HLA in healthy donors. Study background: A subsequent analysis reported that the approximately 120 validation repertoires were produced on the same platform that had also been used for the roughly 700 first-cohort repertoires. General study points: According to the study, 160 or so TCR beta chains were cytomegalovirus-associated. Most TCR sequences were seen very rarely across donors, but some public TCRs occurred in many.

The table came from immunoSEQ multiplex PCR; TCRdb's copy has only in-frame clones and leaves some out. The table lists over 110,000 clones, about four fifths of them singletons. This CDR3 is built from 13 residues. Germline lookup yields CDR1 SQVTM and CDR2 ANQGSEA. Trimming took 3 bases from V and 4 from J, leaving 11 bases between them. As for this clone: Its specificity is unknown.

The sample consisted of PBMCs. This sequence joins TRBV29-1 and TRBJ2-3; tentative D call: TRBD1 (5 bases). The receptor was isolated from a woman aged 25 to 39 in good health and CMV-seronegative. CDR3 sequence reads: CSVDLGLPDTQYF. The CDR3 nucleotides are TGCAGCGTTGACCTGGGGCTCCCAGATACGCAGTATTTT.